This T cell receptor (beta chain) was observed in a study of cytomegalovirus exposure and HLA in healthy donors. This table comes from immunoSEQ multiplex PCR, and its TCRdb copy is limited to in-frame clones, with some not included. The sample holds more than 85,000 clones, around nine tenths seen once. As concerns this clone: No antigen is known for it.

Findings and limits, study-wide: Under in vitro conditions, a few CMV-associated chains were confirmed as specific for CMV antigens. Cytomegalovirus-associated status was assigned to some 180 TCR beta chains.

The receptor's source is a woman between 18 and 29 years old in good health and CMV-seronegative. Sequencing was done on a sample of PBMCs.

CDR3 DNA: TGTGCCAGCAGCTTAGGACTAAGGTCTACAAACTACGAGCAGTACTTC. Protein sequence: CASSLGLRSTNYEQYF. The rearrangement joins TRBV7-6 to TRBJ2-7; weak D call: TRBD2 (5 bases). The V gene lost 1 base and the J gene lost 3 bases, with 16 bases spanning the gap. Germline V gene lookup returns CDR1 SGHVS and CDR2 FNYEAQ. This CDR3 region has 16 residues.